A single TCR beta chain is shown here with its context. This record belongs to a study of blood T cell repertoires in COVID-19. The overall study: Samples taken during acute and convalescent COVID-19 were collected in the United States, Italy and Spain. In each case, the material was cDNA or gDNA derived from T cells, B-cell-depleted T cells, or PBMCs.

As originally analysed: From reference gene primer amplification, estimates of nucleated cell counts were derived. The data were produced by immunoSEQ multiplex PCR, yet TCRdb's version contains in-frame clones alone and is incomplete. D and trimming come from the DNA, and the V and J calls and clone size come from that table. The table records more than 110,000 clones, under 80% of them present only once. Trimming pared 2 bases from V and 4 bases from J, leaving 5 bases between. The CDR3 length is 12 residues. The germline gives CDR1 MNHEY, CDR2 SVGAGI. The rearrangement links TRBV6-5 to TRBJ1-2; unclear D gene. This TCR was recovered from a man aged 80 or over with acute or convalescent COVID-19. The sample was peripheral blood. In DNA, the CDR3 is TGTGCCAGCAGTTACGGCGGCTATGGCTACACCTTC. Protein: CASSYGGYGYTF.